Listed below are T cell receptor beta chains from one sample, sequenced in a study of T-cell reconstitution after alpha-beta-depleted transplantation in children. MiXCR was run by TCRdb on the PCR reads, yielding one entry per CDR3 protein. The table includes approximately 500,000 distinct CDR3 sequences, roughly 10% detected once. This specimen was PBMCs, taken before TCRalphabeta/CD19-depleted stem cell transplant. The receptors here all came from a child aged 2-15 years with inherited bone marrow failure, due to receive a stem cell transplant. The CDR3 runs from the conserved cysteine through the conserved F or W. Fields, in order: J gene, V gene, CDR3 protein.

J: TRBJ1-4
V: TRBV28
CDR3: CASSPGSNSWEKLFF

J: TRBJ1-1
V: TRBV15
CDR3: CATSSGTGVEEAFF

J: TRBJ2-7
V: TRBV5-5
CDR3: CASSFRVPYEQYF

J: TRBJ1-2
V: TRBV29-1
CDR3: CSGGTAYGYTF

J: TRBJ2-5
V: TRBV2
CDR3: CASSEAKLGGGETQYF

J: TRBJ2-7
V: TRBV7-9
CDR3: CASSLVAGGSDEQYF

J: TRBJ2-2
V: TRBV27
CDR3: CASSYRGSWTPTGELFF

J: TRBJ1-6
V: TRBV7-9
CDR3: CASSIEGTSPLHF

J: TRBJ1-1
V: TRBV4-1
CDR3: CASSQVWRTEAFF

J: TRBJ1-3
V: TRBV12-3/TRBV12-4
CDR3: CASSYSVGADTIYF

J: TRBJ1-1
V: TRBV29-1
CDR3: CSVEDRVENTEAFF

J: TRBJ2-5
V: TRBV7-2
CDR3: CASSFASGRYQETQYF

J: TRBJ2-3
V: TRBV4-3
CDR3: CASSQERSASERVDTQYF

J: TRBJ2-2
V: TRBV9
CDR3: CASSASGSLPTGELFF

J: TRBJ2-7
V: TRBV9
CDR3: CASRARGQGVDEQYF

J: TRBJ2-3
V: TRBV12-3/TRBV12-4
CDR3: CASSLIGASGKTDTQYF

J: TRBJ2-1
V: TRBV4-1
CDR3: CASSVGLADNEQFF

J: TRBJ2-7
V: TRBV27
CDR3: CASRTGGAFYEQYF

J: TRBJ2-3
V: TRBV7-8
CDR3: CASSLSLFRATDTQYF

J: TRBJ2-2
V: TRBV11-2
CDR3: CASSLDRGGPNTGELFF

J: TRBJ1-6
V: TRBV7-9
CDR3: CASSFGQGASSPLHF

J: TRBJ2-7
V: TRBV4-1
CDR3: CASSGHKAAYEQYF

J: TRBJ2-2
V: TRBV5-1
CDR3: CASSLGDRGDTGELFF

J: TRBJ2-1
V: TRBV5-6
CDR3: CASSLEPRRYNEQFF

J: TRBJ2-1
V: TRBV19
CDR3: CASSIGGGLTSGYYNEQFF

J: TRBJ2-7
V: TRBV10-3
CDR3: CAISGGQGPWEQYF

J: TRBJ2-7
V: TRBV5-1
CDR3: CASSREGAREQYF

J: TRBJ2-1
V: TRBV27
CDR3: CASSLGGFTYNEQFF

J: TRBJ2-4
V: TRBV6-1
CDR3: CASKSEGGPGHIQYF

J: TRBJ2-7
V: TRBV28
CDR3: CASSTSYSYEQYF

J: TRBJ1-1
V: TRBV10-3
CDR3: CAISPDNTEAFF

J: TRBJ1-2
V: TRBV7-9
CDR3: CASSLVFPRGGYTF

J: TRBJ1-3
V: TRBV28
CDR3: CASSTPEGRAPSGNTIYF

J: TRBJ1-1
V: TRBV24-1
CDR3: CATSDLWAGKTFF

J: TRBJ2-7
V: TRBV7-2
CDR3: CASSLGAGPDYEQYF

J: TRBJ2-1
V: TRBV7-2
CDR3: CASSRDRTTNEQFF

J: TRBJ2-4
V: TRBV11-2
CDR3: CASSLALVAVSPKNIQYF